Below are 30 T cell receptor beta chains sequenced from a single sample in a study of patients and donors after allogeneic stem cell transplantation (dated by TCRdb to 2020 to 2021). The library came from RT-PCR. Instrument on record: NextSeq 550. TCRdb trimmed public reads at Q25 via fastp, called clones via MiXCR and kept in-frame beta chains. All rows with the same CDR3 protein become a single entry with the most common DNA and genes. The sample contains under 200,000 distinct CDR3 sequences, approximately 30% of them found a single time. In total, the top ten clones hold approximately 3.5% of the sample. The source material was blood, either unsorted or a sorted T cell fraction (not recorded which). The receptors stem from a human donor who was either an allogeneic HSCT recipient or a stem cell or donor lymphocyte infusion donor (not recorded which). It is not recorded whose cells these are; they may come from a transplant donor.

The CDR3 DNA follows: TGTGCCAGCTGGGGGGAAGAGACCCAGTACTTC. This sequence encodes CASWGEETQYF. This chain connects TRBV7-8 to TRBJ2-5; possibly TRBD2 for D (6 bases). The ends were cut back, 8 bases at V and 3 bases at J, with 7 bases in the middle. Germline lookup yields CDR1 SGHVS and CDR2 FQNEAQ. The CDR3 totals 11 residues.

The rearrangement joins TRBV7-9 to TRBJ2-3; 9 positions match TRBD2. V lost 5 bases to trimming and J lost 0 bases; unmatched junction nucleotides: 6. This CDR3 has 16 amino acids. The V gene's germline CDR1 is SEHNR and CDR2 FQNEAQ (reference sequence). The CDR3, as DNA: TGTGCCAGCAGCGAAAGAGGGACTAGCAGCACAGATACGCAGTATTTT. Encoded protein: CASSERGTSSTDTQYF.

The chain combines TRBV15 with TRBJ2-3; 7 bases fit TRBD2. The germline CDR1 and CDR2 sequences are LNHNV and YYDKDF (reference sequence). This CDR3 is built from 13 residues. Trimming cost V 10 bases and J 3 bases; bases outside gene matches: 7. CDR3 in amino acids: CAIRTSATDTQYF. The CDR3 nucleotides read TGTGCCATCAGAACTAGCGCAACAGATACGCAGTATTTT.

This clonotype has only a few counts. The V gene is TRBV7-9, the J gene TRBJ1-5; D remains unclear. Germline-derived CDR1 and CDR2 are SEHNR and FQNEAQ (reference sequence). V was cut by 5 bases and J by 2 bases, with 13 bases left in between. This CDR3 is built from 15 residues. CDR3 sequence (DNA): TGTGCCAGCAGCCCGCTGGACGGGGGCAATCAGCCCCAGCATTTT. It is translated as CASSPLDGGNQPQHF.

The gene calls are TRBV20-1 and TRBJ1-5, with a tentative D call TRBD1 (6 bases). Germline assignment: CDR1 DFQATT and CDR2 SNEGSKA (reference sequence). CDR3 length equals 16 residues. The ends were cut back, 5 bases at V and 3 bases at J, with 20 bases in the middle. The CDR3 spells CSAYSPEGGINQPQHF. CDR3 DNA sequence: TGCAGTGCTTATTCTCCGGAAGGGGGAATCAATCAGCCCCAGCATTTT.

The chain has TRBV20-1 and TRBJ2-1, with 13 bases that match TRBD2. Germline CDR1 reads DFQATT; CDR2 reads SNEGSKA (reference sequence). The CDR3 covers 14 residues. J lost 10 bases, V lost 3 bases, and 6 bases had no gene match. In DNA form, the CDR3 reads TGCAGTGCTAGCGCCGGGACTAGCGGGATCGAGCAGTTCTTC. This sequence encodes CSASAGTSGIEQFF.

The chain has TRBV7-2 and TRBJ2-2; no definite D call. From germline, CDR1 is SGHTA and CDR2 FQGNSA. There are 16 residues in the CDR3. V lost 5 bases, J lost 0 bases, and 13 bases lay in between. The CDR3 DNA reads as TGTGCCAGCAGCCTTAGTCACTTAGCGAACACCGGGGAGCTGTTTTTT. Its protein is CASSLSHLANTGELFF.

This clonotype showed up just once. The rearrangement links TRBV6-5 to TRBJ2-1, with 9 bases matching TRBD2. The CDR3 extends over 15 amino acids. Trimming took 6 bases from V and 4 from J; bases not matched to a gene: 7. The V gene's germline CDR1 is MNHEY and CDR2 SVGAGI. The CDR3 reads CASSDRTSVYNEQFF. The CDR3 region has the DNA TGTGCCAGCAGCGACCGGACTAGCGTTTACAATGAGCAGTTCTTC.

The rearrangement links TRBV14 to TRBJ2-1; D is perhaps TRBD2 (6 bases). The length of the CDR3 is 13 residues. CDR1 is SGHDN and CDR2 is FVKESK in the germline V gene. Trimming took off 2 bases at V and 6 bases at J, with 8 bases between the two ends. The CDR3 DNA follows: TGTGCCAGCAGCCAATTCGGGAGCAATGAGCAGTTCTTC. This translates into CASSQFGSNEQFF. Variable domain in full (rest from reference TRBV14 and TRBJ2-1): EAGVTQFPSHSVIEKGQTVTLRCDPISGHDNLYWYRRVMGKEIKFLLHFVKESKQDESGMPNNRFLAERTGGTYSTLKVQPAELEDSGVYFCASSQFGSNEQFFGPGTRLTVL.

The V call is TRBV5-6, the J call TRBJ2-7; tentative D call: TRBD2 (6 bases). V lost 4 bases to trimming and J lost 1 base, with 15 bases between them. This CDR3 has 15 amino acids. The germline CDR1 and CDR2 sequences are SGHDT and YYEEEE. CDR3 nucleotides: TGTGCCAGCAGCCCCCGACCCGGAGGGTCCTACGAGCAGTACTTC. Translation: CASSPRPGGSYEQYF.

This clonotype showed up just a few times. V is TRBV5-1 and J is TRBJ1-4; tentatively, D is TRBD1 (5 bases). The CDR3 extends over 15 amino acids. Between the trimmed V and J ends, which lost 5 bases and 8 bases, there was a span of 19 bases. In germline, CDR1 is SGHRS, CDR2 YFSETQ. The CDR3 DNA sequence: TGCGCCAGCAGGCTAGGGGACGGTCTGAAAGAAAAACTGTTTTTT. Protein: CASRLGDGLKEKLFF.

This clonotype was seen only once. At one of its ends the junction is not consistent with the germline gene, which may arise from a read error. V gene TRBV7-7 combines with J gene TRBJ2-7; D is ambiguous. CDR1 SSHAT and CDR2 FNYEAQ come from the germline V gene (reference sequence). The length of the CDR3 is 14 residues. The CDR3 region is CASSPYADSYEQYF. The CDR3 coding sequence is TGTGCTAGCAGCCCGTACGCGGACTCCTACGAGCAGTACTTC.

This clonotype showed up just a few times. This chain joins TRBV20-1 and TRBJ1-1, with D perhaps TRBD1 (6 bases). CDR1 is DFQATT and CDR2 is SNEGSKA in the germline V gene (reference sequence). Trimming took off 5 bases at V and 8 bases at J, with 15 bases between the two ends. The CDR3 sequence is 12 residues long. The CDR3 reads CSAEDSPGEAFF. DNA of the CDR3: TGCAGTGCTGAGGACAGCCCCGGGGAAGCTTTCTTT.

In this sample, this clonotype turned up a few times. The gene calls are TRBV12-3 or TRBV12-4 and TRBJ2-3; 8 nucleotides match TRBD1. With V trimmed by 5 bases and J by 3 bases, 4 bases remained unmatched. The CDR3 spans 14 residues. The CDR3 DNA sequence: TGTGCCAGCAGTCGGACAGGGATAACAGATACGCAGTATTTT. Amino acids: CASSRTGITDTQYF.

This clonotype turned up a few times. This chain uses TRBV29-1 with TRBJ1-1; D is perhaps TRBD1 (6 bases). Trimming took 1 base from V and 5 from J, leaving 20 bases between them. CDR3 length: 16 residues. From germline, CDR1 is SQVTM and CDR2 ANQGSEA. The CDR3, as DNA: TGCAGCGTTGAAGGCGAGGGACATCTAGAGCGGACTGAAGCTTTCTTT. As protein: CSVEGEGHLERTEAFF.

This clonotype was counted a few times. J is TRBJ2-7 and V is TRBV28; no firm D call. The CDR3 has 14 amino acids. With 3 bases removed from V and 2 bases from J, the gap between germline ends came to 11 bases. Germline CDR1 MDHEN, CDR2 SYDVKM. CDR3 residues: CASSFAPDPYEQYF. In nucleotides, the CDR3 is TGTGCCAGCAGTTTTGCACCCGACCCCTACGAGCAGTACTTC.

A word on this clonotype: The junction shows a germline mismatch at one end, possibly a read error. This chain joins TRBV7-7 and TRBJ2-2; D unclear. The CDR3 is made up of 16 amino acids. CDR1 and CDR2 (germline): SSHAT, FNYEAQ (reference sequence). The CDR3 sequence: CASSPPGRLNTGELFF. In DNA, the CDR3 is TGTGCTAGCAGCCCACCGGGCCGCCTGAACACCGGGGAGCTGTTTTTT.

The genes are TRBV6-2 or TRBV6-3 and TRBJ2-7, with a weak D call TRBD1 (5 bases). The length of the CDR3 is 12 residues. Germline values: CDR1 MNHEY, CDR2 SVGEGT. Trimming pared 5 bases from V and 10 bases from J, leaving 15 bases between. The CDR3 DNA follows: TGTGCCAGCAGTCCGACAGCTATTGGTCAGTACTTC. Encoded protein: CASSPTAIGQYF.

This clonotype was counted a few times. V gene TRBV4-3 combines with J gene TRBJ1-6; the match to TRBD1 covers 10 bases. The germline V gene encodes CDR1 LGHNA and CDR2 YSLEER. The V gene end was trimmed by 0 bases and the J gene end by 11 bases; junction bases not matched to a gene: 4. This CDR3 has 15 residues. The CDR3 DNA is TGCGCCAGCAGCCAAGATTGGACAGGGGGGACACCCCTCCACTTT. It codes for CASSQDWTGGTPLHF.

The rearrangement links TRBV21-1 to TRBJ2-1; the D call of TRBD2 is as the table states it, not checked on the DNA. TRBV21-1 is deemed a pseudogene. The CDR3 covers 19 residues. CDR3 in amino acids: CASSKWGYWLAGAGNEQFF. CDR3 nucleotides: TGTGCCAGCAGCAAATGGGGGTATTGGCTAGCGGGAGCTGGCAATGAGCAGTTCTTC.

The sample holds many counts of this clonotype. The V gene is TRBV7-2, the J gene TRBJ1-5, with D perhaps TRBD1 (5 bases). Trimming removed 2 bases at V and 6 bases at J, with 14 bases between. The CDR3 spans 15 residues. Germline CDR1 and CDR2: SGHTA and FQGNSA. The DNA for the CDR3 is TGTGCCAGCAGCTTATCTGGGGGTTCAGCTCAGCCCCAGCATTTT. It translates to CASSLSGGSAQPQHF.

This chain links TRBV28 with TRBJ2-7, with D maybe TRBD2 (5 bases). The CDR3 covers 14 residues. V was shortened by 0 bases and J by 3 bases, with 9 bases between the two germline ends. Germline CDR1 reads MDHEN; CDR2 reads SYDVKM. CDR3 in DNA: TGTGCCAGCAGTTTATGGGACTCTGTCTACGAGCAGTACTTC. Protein: CASSLWDSVYEQYF.

The table lists this clonotype with a few counts. The chain joins TRBV5-4 to TRBJ2-2; TRBD1 agrees at 10 bases. This CDR3 contains 16 residues. The germline V gene encodes CDR1 SGHNT and CDR2 YYREEE (reference sequence). Trimming cost V 1 base and J 8 bases; bases outside gene matches: 8. The CDR3 loop is CASSLSGQGRRGELFF. The CDR3 region has the DNA TGTGCCAGCAGCTTGTCGGGACAGGGGAGGCGGGGGGAGCTGTTTTTT.

V gene TRBV12-3 or TRBV12-4 combines with J gene TRBJ1-6, with D perhaps TRBD1 (6 bases). This CDR3 is 14 amino acids long. Trimming stripped 6 bases from V and 10 bases from J, with 16 bases between. The CDR3 bases are TGTGCCAGCAGCCTCATGGGGGGCCCATCACCCCTCCACTTT. It specifies CASSLMGGPSPLHF.

The chain uses TRBV5-1 and TRBJ2-3; D ambiguous. V lost 0 bases to trimming and J lost 3 bases, with 14 bases between them. This CDR3 spans 16 amino acids. Per germline, CDR1 SGHRS and CDR2 YFSETQ. The CDR3 region has the DNA TGCGCCAGCAGCTTGGGGCCCCGTGGGCATACAGATACGCAGTATTTT. Its translation: CASSLGPRGHTDTQYF.

This chain joins TRBV7-8 and TRBJ2-1, with D perhaps matching TRBD2 (5 bases). V lost 2 bases and J 1 base, leaving 9 bases between the germline ends. Germline CDR1 and CDR2: SGHVS and FQNEAQ. The CDR3 runs 15 residues. Here the CDR3 reads CASSLSGMSYNEQFF. The CDR3 DNA reads TGTGCCAGCAGCTTATCCGGGATGTCCTACAATGAGCAGTTCTTC.

The table lists this clonotype with a few counts. This chain joins TRBV20-1 and TRBJ1-5; 9 nucleotides match TRBD1. The CDR3 loop spans 14 amino acids. The germline V gene encodes CDR1 DFQATT and CDR2 SNEGSKA (reference sequence). Germline trimming cut 4 bases from V and 3 bases from J; bases unmatched to any gene: 4. This CDR3 is CSANRGRVNQPQHF. CDR3 DNA sequence: TGCAGTGCTAACAGGGGGCGCGTCAATCAGCCCCAGCATTTT.

This clonotype was seen more than once but under ten times. J is TRBJ2-4 and V is TRBV29-1; 10 nucleotides agree with TRBD2. Germline V CDR1 and CDR2: SQVTM, ANQGSEA. The CDR3 extends over 16 amino acids. The CDR3 region is CTLGTSDPLAKNIQYF. In nucleotides, the CDR3 is TGCACACTTGGGACTAGCGATCCCCTAGCCAAAAACATTCAGTACTTC. The full variable domain, completed using reference TRBV29-1 and TRBJ2-4, is SAVISQKPSRDICQRGTSLTIQCQVDSQVTMMFWYRQQPGQSLTLIATANQGSEATYESGFVIDKFPISRPNLTFSTLTVSNMSPEDSSIYLCTLGTSDPLAKNIQYFGAGTRLSVL.

The rearrangement links TRBV14 to TRBJ2-2; D is undetermined. V lost 0 bases to trimming and J lost 6 bases, with 14 bases between them. From germline, CDR1 is SGHDN and CDR2 FVKESK. This CDR3 has 16 amino acids. The CDR3 DNA is TGTGCCAGCAGCCAAGATTTGAATTGGATTTCCGGGGAGCTGTTTTTT. This encodes CASSQDLNWISGELFF.

The chain recombines TRBV12-3 or TRBV12-4 with TRBJ2-1; 7 nucleotides agree with TRBD2. The CDR3 has 15 residues. The V gene end was trimmed by 3 bases and the J gene end by 8 bases; junction bases not matched to a gene: 10. The CDR3, as DNA: TGTGCCAGCAGTTTGGTGGGAGGGCCAATAGATGAGCAGTTCTTC. Translating it yields CASSLVGGPIDEQFF.